This TCR beta chain was recovered during a study of T cells in Graves' hyperthyroidism and ophthalmopathy. The table lists this clonotype with many counts. The germline V and J ends were trimmed by 3 bases and 0 bases, with 10 bases remaining between them. Germline V lookup: CDR1 SGHRS, CDR2 YFSETQ. This CDR3 region has 15 residues. The investigators amplified TCR beta CDR3 regions from RNA transcripts. A set of HTBI primers served as the primers for a first-round RT-PCR of the TCR CDR3. TCRdb fed the multiplex PCR reads into MiXCR, producing one record per CDR3 protein. The sample lists approximately 400,000 distinct CDR3 sequences; 15% to 18% were seen once. Each patient was aged 18 to 65 and had newly diagnosed hyperthyroidism of under 2 months' duration. Patients were excluded because of uncontrolled infection, other autoimmune disease, pregnancy or lactation. Source material for PBMCs was about 10 ml fresh peripheral blood.

This receptor was taken from a woman aged 18-29 years with Graves' hyperthyroidism. The J gene is TRBJ2-1, the V gene TRBV5-1; a weak D match, TRBD1 (5 bases). The sequenced sample consisted of blood. The CDR3 region is CASSSTARSYNEQFF. CDR3 coding DNA: TGCGCCAGCAGCTCGACAGCCCGCTCCTACAATGAGCAGTTCTTC.